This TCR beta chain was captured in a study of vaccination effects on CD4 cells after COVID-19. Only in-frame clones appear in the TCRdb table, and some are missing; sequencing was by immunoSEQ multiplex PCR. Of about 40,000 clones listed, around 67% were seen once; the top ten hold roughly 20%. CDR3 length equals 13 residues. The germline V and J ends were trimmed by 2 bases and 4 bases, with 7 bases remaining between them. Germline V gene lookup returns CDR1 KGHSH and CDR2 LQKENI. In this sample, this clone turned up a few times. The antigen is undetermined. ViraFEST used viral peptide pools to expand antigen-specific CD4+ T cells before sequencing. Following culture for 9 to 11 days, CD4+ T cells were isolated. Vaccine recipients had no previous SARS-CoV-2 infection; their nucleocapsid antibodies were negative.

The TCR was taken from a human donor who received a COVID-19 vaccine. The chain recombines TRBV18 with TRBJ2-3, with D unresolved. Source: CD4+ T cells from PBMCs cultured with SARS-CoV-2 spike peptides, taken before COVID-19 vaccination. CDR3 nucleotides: TGTGCCAGCTCACCAGTCCTACCAGATACGCAGTATTTT. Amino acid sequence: CASSPVLPDTQYF.